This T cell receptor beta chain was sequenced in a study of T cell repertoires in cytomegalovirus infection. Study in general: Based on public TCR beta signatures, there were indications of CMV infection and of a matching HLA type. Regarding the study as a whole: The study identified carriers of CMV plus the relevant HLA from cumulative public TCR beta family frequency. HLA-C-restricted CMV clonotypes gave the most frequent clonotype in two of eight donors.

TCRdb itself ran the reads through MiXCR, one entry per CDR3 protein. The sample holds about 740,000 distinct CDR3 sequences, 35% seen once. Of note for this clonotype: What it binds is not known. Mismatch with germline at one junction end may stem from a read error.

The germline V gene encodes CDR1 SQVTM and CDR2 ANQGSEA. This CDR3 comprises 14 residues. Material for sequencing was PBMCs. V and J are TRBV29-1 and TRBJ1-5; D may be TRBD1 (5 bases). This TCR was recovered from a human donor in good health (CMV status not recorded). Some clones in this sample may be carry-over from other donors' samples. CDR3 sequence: CSVAGGSSNQPQHF. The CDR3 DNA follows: TGCAGCGTTGCGGGGGGTTCTAGCAATCAGCCTCAGCATTTT. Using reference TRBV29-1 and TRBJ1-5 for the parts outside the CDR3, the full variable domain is SAVISQKPSRDICQRGTSLTIQCQVDSQVTMMFWYRQQPGQSLTLIATANQGSEATYESGFVIDKFPISRPNLTFSTLTVSNMSPEDSSIYLCSVAGGSSNQPQHFGDGTRLSIL.